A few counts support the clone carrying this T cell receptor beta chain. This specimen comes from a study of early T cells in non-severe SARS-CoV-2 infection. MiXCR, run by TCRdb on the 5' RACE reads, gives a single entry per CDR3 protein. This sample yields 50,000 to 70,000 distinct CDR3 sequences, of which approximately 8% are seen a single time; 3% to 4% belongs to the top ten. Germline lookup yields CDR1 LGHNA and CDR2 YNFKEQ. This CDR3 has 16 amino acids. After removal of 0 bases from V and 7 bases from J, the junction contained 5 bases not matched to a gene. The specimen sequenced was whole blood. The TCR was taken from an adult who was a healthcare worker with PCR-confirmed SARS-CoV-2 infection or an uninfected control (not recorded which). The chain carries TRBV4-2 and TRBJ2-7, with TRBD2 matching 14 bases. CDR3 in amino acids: CASSQDVRLAGGEQYF. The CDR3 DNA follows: TGTGCCAGCAGCCAAGATGTGCGACTAGCGGGAGGGGAGCAGTACTTC.